This TCR beta chain was captured by sequencing in a study of CXCR3-negative and CXCR3-positive naive CD8 T cells. The CDR3 has 12 amino acids. Germline V CDR1 and CDR2: MNHEY, SVGEGT. The study made its TRB cDNA libraries by 5' RACE, adding UMI labels. Each CDR3 protein gets one entry in TCRdb, which reprocessed the 5' RACE reads and gives no DNA. The sample's table shows about 130,000 distinct CDR3 sequences. This receptor was taken from a human donor in good health. Some clones in this sample may be carry-over from other donors' samples. The chain carries TRBV6-2 or TRBV6-3 and TRBJ2-2. Specimen: naive CXCR3- CD8+ T cells from blood. Subset here: CD45RO-CCR7+CD27+CD95- naive CD8+ T cells lacking CXCR3 (TNR3-). The CDR3 loop reads CASSYGAGELFF.